This TCR beta chain was found in a study of blood T cell repertoires in COVID-19. The data were produced by immunoSEQ multiplex PCR, yet TCRdb's version contains in-frame clones alone and is incomplete. This repertoire shows around 64,000 clones, about nine tenths found once; its top ten account for about 8.1%. This TCR came from a human donor in a cohort sampled during active COVID-19. Sequences were obtained from peripheral blood.

The DNA of the CDR3 is TGTGCCAGCAGTTACGATGTGGGGGGCACTGAAGCTTTCTTT. It encodes CASSYDVGGTEAFF. The V call is TRBV6-5, the J call TRBJ1-1, with a weak D call TRBD1 (5 bases). Trimming pared 2 bases from V and 4 bases from J, leaving 11 bases between. This CDR3 has 14 amino acids. Germline V gene sequence: CDR1 MNHEY, CDR2 SVGAGI.